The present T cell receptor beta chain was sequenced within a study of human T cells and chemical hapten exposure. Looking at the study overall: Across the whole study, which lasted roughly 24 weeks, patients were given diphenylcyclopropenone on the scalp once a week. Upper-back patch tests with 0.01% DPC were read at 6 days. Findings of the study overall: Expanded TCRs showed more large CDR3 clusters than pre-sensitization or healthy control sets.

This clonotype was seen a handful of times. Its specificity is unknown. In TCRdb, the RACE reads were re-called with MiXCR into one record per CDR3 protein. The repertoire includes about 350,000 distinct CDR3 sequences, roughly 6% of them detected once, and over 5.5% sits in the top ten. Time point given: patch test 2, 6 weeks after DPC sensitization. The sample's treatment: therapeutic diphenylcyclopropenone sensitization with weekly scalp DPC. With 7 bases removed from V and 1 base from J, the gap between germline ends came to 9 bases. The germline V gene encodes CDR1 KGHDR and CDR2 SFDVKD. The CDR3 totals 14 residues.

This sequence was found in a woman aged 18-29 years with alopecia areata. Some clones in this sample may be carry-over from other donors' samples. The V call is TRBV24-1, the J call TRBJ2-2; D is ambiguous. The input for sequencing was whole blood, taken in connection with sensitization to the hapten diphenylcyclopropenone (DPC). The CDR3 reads CATRATKNTGELFF. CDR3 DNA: TGTGCCACCAGGGCCACCAAGAACACCGGGGAGCTGTTTTTT.